This T cell receptor beta chain was sequenced in a study of blood T cells in healthy people across ages (dated by TCRdb to the mid-2010s). For context, the study as a whole: In model experiments, roughly one uniquely barcoded TCR beta cDNA molecule per two T cells was captured by template switching. Age-related changes in TCR beta repertoire diversity were measured in the study by deep sequencing normalized with unique cDNA molecular identifiers. The donors were divided into four age groups: young (average roughly 15 years), middle-aged (about 40), aged (62) and long-lived (about 79). Donors of different ages were randomly distributed across sequencing lanes to avoid experimental bias. For two donors (one aged 18 to 30 and one aged 80 or older), the study analyzed two additional independent replicas of 1 million unique cDNA reads from the same blood draw. What the authors observed across the whole study: Conclusive comparison of naive and antigen-experienced compartments was prevented by the profiling of bulk unsorted PBMCs. There was a strong correlation between observed TCR beta diversity and the percentage of naive T cells measured by flow cytometry. As age increased, observed TCR beta diversity per million T cells dropped in a roughly linear way, and a significant reduction was already evident by age about 40. Compared with the aged group, the long-lived group had more naive CD4+ T cells, fewer expanded clones and increased TCR diversity, a pattern suggesting age selection. The CMV infection status of donors was not known, potentially confounding age-related changes in expanded clonotypes. Total diversity estimates from one million sequenced T cells were considered lower bounds and underestimates.

The donors were roughly 40 Caucasian individuals from Russia, aged about 6 to 100 years, who were systemically healthy. Approximately 9 milliliters of peripheral blood were collected from each donor into EDTA-treated Vacutainer tubes. PBMCs were isolated by Ficoll-Paque density-gradient centrifugation, with at least 7 million obtained per sample. Trizol reagent was used to extract total RNA from PBMCs, with at least 6 micrograms per sample. For every donor, an aliquot of PBMCs went through flow cytometry to measure the percentages of naive CD45RAhigh/CD27high T cells. CDR1 and CDR2 (MDHEN, SYDVKM) derive from the germline V gene. Spanning cysteine to phenylalanine, the CDR3 consists of 13 amino acids. Only the CDR3 DNA stays, 39 bases, in frame from base 1. V is pared back by 4 bases and J by 7 bases, with 10 bases lying between the germline termini. Only a few counts were recorded for this clonotype. What antigen it recognizes has not been identified. No quality values exist for individual bases; no much larger clone is one base distant.

Libraries were prepared through 5' RACE. The instrument given in TCRdb is Illumina HiSeq 2500. A second roughly 6 to 12 cycle PCR used a sample-barcoded 5' primer and a J-beta primer mix. A template-switch 5' adaptor carrying 12 random nucleotides introduced a unique molecular identifier onto each TCR beta cDNA molecule. At least 2.5 million CDR3-containing paired-end reads were obtained from each sample. First-strand cDNA was synthesized from all RNA with the Mint cDNA synthesis kit, primed by a TRBC-specific oligonucleotide. After uracil-DNA glycosylase treatment, a first 18-cycle PCR used universal primers M1SS and BC2_uni_R on all cDNA. In the source study's methods: Each sample was normalized by randomly selecting 1 million high-quality reads, each carrying a distinct molecular identifier. Instead of being binned into consensus sequences, reads with shared molecular identifiers were discarded. CDR3 identification, clonotype clustering and error correction used MiTCR with a Q25 quality threshold and the strictest error-elimination algorithm. A nonparametric unseen species model with Euler transformation was used to estimate lower-bound total TCR beta diversity. The public sequencing data were trimmed at Q25 with fastp and processed into clonotypes with MiXCR by TCRdb, which kept only in-frame beta chains. Each record represents a unique CDR3 protein, reported with the most common genes and DNA among its rows. None of the V and J calls come from the authors' own analysis; TCRdb made them. The sample table shows hundreds of thousands of distinct CDR3 sequences, and 25% to 30% are seen once. The ten largest make up around 16% of the sample.

The TCR comes from a woman aged 80 or over in good health. The chain is assembled from TRBV28 and TRBJ1-4, with the D gene uncertain. Sequencing was done on a sample of blood. The DNA reads TGTGCCAGCAGTTGGCGGATTGCTGAAAAACTGTTTTTT. Its product reads: CASSWRIAEKLFF.